These 9 T cell receptor beta chains were all obtained from the same sample, sequenced in a study of blood T cell repertoires in COVID-19. TCRdb's copy holds only in-frame clones and misses some; the assay was immunoSEQ multiplex PCR. The profile shows over 80,000 clones, approximately 85% of them singletons. Sequenced input: peripheral blood. These receptors were taken from an elderly woman with active or convalescent COVID-19.

The genes are TRBV4-1 and TRBJ1-3; tentative D call: TRBD1 (5 bases). The ends were cut back, 0 bases at V and 5 bases at J, with 8 bases in the middle. Germline V gene sequence: CDR1 MGHRA, CDR2 YSYEKL. CDR3 length: 14 residues. The CDR3 loop reads CASSQDQGRNTIYF. For the CDR3, the DNA is TGCGCCAGCAGCCAAGATCAGGGAAGAAACACCATATATTTT.

This clone appeared a few times. The V gene is TRBV5-8, the J gene TRBJ1-1, with D perhaps TRBD1 (6 bases). V shed 4 bases and J shed 4 bases, with 29 bases lying between them. Germline loops: CDR1 SGHTS, CDR2 YDEGEE. The CDR3 has 19 residues. The CDR3: CASSRTRTVAILRATEAFF. The CDR3 coding sequence is TGTGCCAGCAGCCGAACGCGGACAGTCGCAATTCTCCGGGCCACTGAAGCTTTCTTT. The complete variable domain, with remaining parts taken from reference TRBV5-8 and TRBJ1-1, reads EAGVTQSPTHLIKTRGQQATLRCSPISGHTSVYWYQQALGLGLQFLLWYDEGEERNRGNFPPRFSGRQFPNYSSELNVNALELEDSALYLCASSRTRTVAILRATEAFFGQGTRLTVV.

As concerns this clone: In the same sample, other DNA sequences code for this CDR3. J is TRBJ1-2 and V is TRBV28, with unresolved D. V lost 2 bases and J 4 bases, leaving 5 bases between the germline ends. Per germline, CDR1 MDHEN and CDR2 SYDVKM. The CDR3 runs 12 residues. Here the CDR3 reads CASSLGGYGYTF. CDR3 nucleotides: TGTGCCAGCAGTTTAGGAGGCTATGGCTACACCTTC.

The chain links TRBV2 to TRBJ2-1; 14 nucleotides line up with TRBD2. Losses at the gene ends were 6 bases for V and 8 bases for J; bases not matched to a gene: 30. CDR1 is SNHLY and CDR2 is FYNNEI in the germline V gene. The CDR3 is 23 residues long. CDR3 sequence: CASSDPIGSGTSGRKVGVDEQFF. In nucleotides, the CDR3 is TGTGCCAGCAGCGACCCAATCGGATCCGGGACTAGCGGGAGAAAAGTTGGGGTGGATGAGCAGTTCTTC. The complete variable domain, with remaining parts taken from reference TRBV2 and TRBJ2-1, reads EPEVTQTPSHQVTQMGQEVILRCVPISNHLYFYWYRQILGQKVEFLVSFYNNEISEKSEIFDDQFSVERPDGSNFTLKIRSTKLEDSAMYFCASSDPIGSGTSGRKVGVDEQFFGPGTRLTVL.

This chain joins TRBV5-1 and TRBJ2-3, with TRBD1 identical over 7 bases. Germline trimming cut 4 bases from V and 1 base from J; bases unmatched to any gene: 6. CDR1 and CDR2 (germline): SGHRS, YFSETQ. This CDR3 is built from 15 residues. CDR3 in DNA: TGCGCCAGCAGCCCAACCGGACAGGGCACAGATACGCAGTATTTT. Protein sequence: CASSPTGQGTDTQYF. The variable domain in full, with the rest retrieved from reference TRBV5-1 and TRBJ2-3, is KAGVTQTPRYLIKTRGQQVTLSCSPISGHRSVSWYQQTPGQGLQFLFEYFSETQRNKGNFPGRFSGRQFSNSRSEMNVSTLELGDSALYLCASSPTGQGTDTQYFGPGTRLTVL.

V gene TRBV11-3 combines with J gene TRBJ2-1; the D is unclear. Germline assignment: CDR1 SGHNT and CDR2 YENEEA. CDR3 size: 14 residues. Deletions cut 2 bases from V and 5 bases from J, with 10 bases between. The CDR3 here is CASSLSPTHNEQFF. DNA of the CDR3: TGTGCCAGCAGCTTATCCCCTACCCACAATGAGCAGTTCTTC. The full variable domain, in which reference TRBV11-3 and TRBJ2-1 provide the parts outside the CDR3, is EAGVVQSPRYKIIEKKQPVAFWCNPISGHNTLYWYLQNLGQGPELLIRYENEEAVDDSQLPKDRFSAERLKGVDSTLKIQPAELGDSAVYLCASSLSPTHNEQFFGPGTRLTVL.

This rearrangement joins TRBV5-4 to TRBJ1-4, with D maybe TRBD1 (6 bases). Germline CDR1 reads SGHNT; CDR2 reads YYREEE (reference sequence). The CDR3 contains 15 residues. The V end was cut by 0 bases, the J end by 5 bases, with 11 bases between. The CDR3 loop reads CASSLDAGANEKLFF. The CDR3 DNA reads as TGTGCCAGCAGCTTGGATGCAGGGGCCAATGAAAAACTGTTTTTT.

The chain joins TRBV7-9 to TRBJ1-1, with TRBD1 matching 7 bases. The CDR3 covers 16 residues. Per germline, CDR1 SEHNR and CDR2 FQNEAQ (reference sequence). After removal of 1 base from V and 3 bases from J, the junction contained 8 bases not matched to a gene. The CDR3 DNA reads TGTGCCAGCAGCTTAGGGGGTGGCAGGGGGGACACTGAAGCTTTCTTT. This sequence encodes CASSLGGGRGDTEAFF.

The CDR3: CSVEGGSNEQFF. The CDR3 DNA reads TGCAGCGTTGAAGGAGGGAGCAATGAGCAGTTCTTC. The chain couples TRBV29-1 to TRBJ2-1, with D possibly matching TRBD2 (5 bases). Trimming shortened V by 1 base and J by 6 bases, and 7 bases separated the two germline ends. CDR1 is SQVTM and CDR2 is ANQGSEA in the germline V gene. The CDR3 spans 12 residues.